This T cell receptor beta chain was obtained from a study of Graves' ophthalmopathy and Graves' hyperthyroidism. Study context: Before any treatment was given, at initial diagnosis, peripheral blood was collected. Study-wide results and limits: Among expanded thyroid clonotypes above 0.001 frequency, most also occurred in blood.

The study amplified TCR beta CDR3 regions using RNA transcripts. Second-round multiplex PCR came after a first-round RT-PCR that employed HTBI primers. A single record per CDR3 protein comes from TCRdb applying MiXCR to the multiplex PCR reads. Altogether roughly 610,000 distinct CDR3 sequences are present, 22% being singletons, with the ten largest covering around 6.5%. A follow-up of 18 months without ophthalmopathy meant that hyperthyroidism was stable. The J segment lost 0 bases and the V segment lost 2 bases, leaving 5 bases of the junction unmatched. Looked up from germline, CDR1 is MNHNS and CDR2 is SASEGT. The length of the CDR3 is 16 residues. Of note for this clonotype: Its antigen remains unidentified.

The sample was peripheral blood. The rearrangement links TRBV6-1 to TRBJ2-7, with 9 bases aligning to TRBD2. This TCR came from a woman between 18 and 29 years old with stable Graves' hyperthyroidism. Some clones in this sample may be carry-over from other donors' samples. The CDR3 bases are TGTGCCAGCAGTGAACTAGCGGGGAGGAGCTCCTACGAGCAGTACTTC. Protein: CASSELAGRSSYEQYF.